This T cell receptor (beta chain) was recovered during a study of regulatory T cells in long-lasting Graves disease. Arm-PCR of CDR3 regions and iRepertoire HTBI primers were used to build TCR beta libraries. Using its own MiXCR run on the multiplex PCR reads, TCRdb lists one record per CDR3 protein. The sample contains about 420,000 distinct CDR3 sequences, less than 25% of which appear only once. This clonotype was detected only a few times. A much larger clone differs by one base, so this may be a read error. The time point is: persistent/refractory GD, antithyroid drugs over 5 years with positive TRAb. Construction of the TCR library relied on RNA isolated from PBMCs. The germline V gene encodes CDR1 SNHLY and CDR2 FYNNEI. The CDR3 is 11 residues long. V was cut by 2 bases and J by 6 bases, with 5 bases left in between.

The chain employs TRBV2 and TRBJ2-7, with D uncertain. The sequencing used peripheral blood mononuclear cells (PBMCs), collected when the disease was refractory, from a patient treated with antithyroid drugs. The clonotype comes from a female donor with Graves disease. The chain's CDR3 is CASSEMGEQYF. CDR3 in DNA: TGTGCCAGCAGTGAAATGGGCGAGCAGTACTTC.